The clone carrying this T cell receptor (beta chain) was detected only a few times. In the study's own analysis: Reference gene primer amplification in the assay estimated nucleated cell counts. Generated by immunoSEQ multiplex PCR, the TCRdb table keeps only in-frame clones and is missing some. That table is the source of V, J and clone size, and D and trimming were worked out from the DNA. The sample shows some 180,000 clones, 75% to 85% of them seen only once. The data belong to a study of blood T cell repertoires in COVID-19. At the level of the study: The samples span acute and convalescent COVID-19 from the United States, Italy and Spain.

V lost 0 bases and J 1 base, leaving 10 bases between the germline ends. Germline V lookup: CDR1 SGDLS, CDR2 YYNGEE. This CDR3 region has 15 residues. This chain joins TRBV9 and TRBJ1-2; no reliable D call. This clonotype was sampled from a man aged 55 to 70 with acute or convalescent COVID-19. Sequenced sample: peripheral blood. CDR3 DNA sequence: TGTGCCAGCAGCGTAGGTGGAGGGTATAACTATGGCTACACCTTC. This translates into CASSVGGGYNYGYTF.